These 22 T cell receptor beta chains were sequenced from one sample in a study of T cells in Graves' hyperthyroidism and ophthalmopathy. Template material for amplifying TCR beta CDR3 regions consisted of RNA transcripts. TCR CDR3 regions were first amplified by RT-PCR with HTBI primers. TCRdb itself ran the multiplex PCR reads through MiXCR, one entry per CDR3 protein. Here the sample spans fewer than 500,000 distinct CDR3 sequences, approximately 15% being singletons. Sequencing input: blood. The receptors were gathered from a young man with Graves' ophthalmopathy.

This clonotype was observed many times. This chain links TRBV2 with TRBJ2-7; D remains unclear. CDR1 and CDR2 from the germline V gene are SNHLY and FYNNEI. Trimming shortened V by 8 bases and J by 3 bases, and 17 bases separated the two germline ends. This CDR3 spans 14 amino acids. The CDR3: CASGRLATGYEQYF. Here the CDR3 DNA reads TGTGCCAGCGGTCGGCTGGCCACGGGCTACGAGCAGTACTTC.

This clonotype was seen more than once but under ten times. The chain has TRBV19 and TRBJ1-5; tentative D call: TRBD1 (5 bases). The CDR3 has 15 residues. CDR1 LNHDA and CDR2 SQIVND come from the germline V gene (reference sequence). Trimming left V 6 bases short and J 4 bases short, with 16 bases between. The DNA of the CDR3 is TGTGCCAGTAGGCCAGGGCGTCTACAAAATCAGCCCCAGCATTTT. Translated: CASRPGRLQNQPQHF.

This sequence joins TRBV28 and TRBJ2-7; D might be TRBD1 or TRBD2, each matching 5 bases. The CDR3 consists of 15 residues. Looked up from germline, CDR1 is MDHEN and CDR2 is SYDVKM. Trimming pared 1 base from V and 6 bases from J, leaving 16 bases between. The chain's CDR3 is CASSLYLGDQVEQYF. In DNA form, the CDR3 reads TGTGCCAGCAGTTTATATTTGGGGGATCAGGTCGAGCAGTACTTC.

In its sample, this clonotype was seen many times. The CDR3 region is CASSDPSGRGETQYF. CDR3 in DNA: TGTGCCAGCAGTGACCCTAGCGGGAGAGGGGAGACCCAGTACTTC. The chain employs TRBV6-1 and TRBJ2-5; the match to TRBD2 covers 10 bases. V was pared by 3 bases and J by 5 bases, with 6 bases of the junction left unmatched. Germline CDR1 and CDR2: MNHNS and SASEGT. The CDR3 contains 15 residues.

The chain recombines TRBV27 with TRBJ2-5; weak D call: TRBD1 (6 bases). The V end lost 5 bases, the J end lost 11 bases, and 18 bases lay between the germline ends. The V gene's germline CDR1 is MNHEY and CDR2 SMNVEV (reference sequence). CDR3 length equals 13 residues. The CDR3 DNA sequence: TGTGCCAGCAGTACCTACAGGGAGCCGGGGCAGTACTTC. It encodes CASSTYREPGQYF.

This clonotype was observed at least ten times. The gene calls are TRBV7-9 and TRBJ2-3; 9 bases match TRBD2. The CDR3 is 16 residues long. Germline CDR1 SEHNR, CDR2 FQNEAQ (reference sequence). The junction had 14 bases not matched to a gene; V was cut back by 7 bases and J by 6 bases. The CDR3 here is CASTKRSVAGADTQYF. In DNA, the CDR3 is TGTGCCAGCACCAAAAGGTCCGTAGCGGGAGCTGATACGCAGTATTTT.

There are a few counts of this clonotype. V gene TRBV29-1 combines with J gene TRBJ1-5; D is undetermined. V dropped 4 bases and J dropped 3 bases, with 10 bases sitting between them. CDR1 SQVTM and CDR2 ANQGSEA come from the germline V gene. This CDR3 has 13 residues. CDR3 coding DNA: TGCAGCGTTGTGGTCGAGCCCAATCAGCCCCAGCATTTT. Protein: CSVVVEPNQPQHF.

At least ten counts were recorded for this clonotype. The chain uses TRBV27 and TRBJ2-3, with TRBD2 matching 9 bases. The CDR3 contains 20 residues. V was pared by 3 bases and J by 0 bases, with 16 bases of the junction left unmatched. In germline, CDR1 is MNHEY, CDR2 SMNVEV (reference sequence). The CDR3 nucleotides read TGTGCCAGCAGTTTCCGCGAGACTAGCGGAAAAAGAACTAGCACAGATACGCAGTATTTT. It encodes CASSFRETSGKRTSTDTQYF.

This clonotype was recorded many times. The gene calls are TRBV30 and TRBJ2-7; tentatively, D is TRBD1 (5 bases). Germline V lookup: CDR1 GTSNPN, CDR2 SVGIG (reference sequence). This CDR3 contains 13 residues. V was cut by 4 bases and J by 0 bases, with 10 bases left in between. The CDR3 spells CAWNWGDSYEQYF. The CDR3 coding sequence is TGTGCCTGGAATTGGGGCGACTCCTACGAGCAGTACTTC.

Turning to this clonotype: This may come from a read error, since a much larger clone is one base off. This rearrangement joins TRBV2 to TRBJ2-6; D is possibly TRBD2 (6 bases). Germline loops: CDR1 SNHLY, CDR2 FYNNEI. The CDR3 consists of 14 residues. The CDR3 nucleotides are TGTGCCAGCAGGCGGGGCCTTGGGGCCGACGTCCTGACTTTC. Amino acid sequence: CASRRGLGADVLTF.

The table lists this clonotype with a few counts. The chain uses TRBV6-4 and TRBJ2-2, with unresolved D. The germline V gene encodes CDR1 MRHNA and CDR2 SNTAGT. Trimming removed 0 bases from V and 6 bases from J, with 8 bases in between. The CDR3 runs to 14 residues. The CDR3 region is CASSDSNGAGELFF. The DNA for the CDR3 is TGTGCCAGCAGTGACTCGAATGGAGCCGGGGAGCTGTTTTTT.

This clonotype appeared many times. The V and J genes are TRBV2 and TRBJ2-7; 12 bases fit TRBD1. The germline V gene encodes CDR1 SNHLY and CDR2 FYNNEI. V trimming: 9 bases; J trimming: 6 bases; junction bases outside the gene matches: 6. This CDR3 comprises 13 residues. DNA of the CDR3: TGTGCCAGGAGGGACAGGGGGCTCGGCGAGCAGTACTTC. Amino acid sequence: CARRDRGLGEQYF.

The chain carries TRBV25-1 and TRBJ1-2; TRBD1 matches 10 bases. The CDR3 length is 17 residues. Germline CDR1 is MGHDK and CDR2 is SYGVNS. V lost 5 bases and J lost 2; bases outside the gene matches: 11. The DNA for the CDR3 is TGTGCCAGCAGTAGCACCGGGACAGGGGACTTAAACTATGGCTACACCTTC. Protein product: CASSSTGTGDLNYGYTF.

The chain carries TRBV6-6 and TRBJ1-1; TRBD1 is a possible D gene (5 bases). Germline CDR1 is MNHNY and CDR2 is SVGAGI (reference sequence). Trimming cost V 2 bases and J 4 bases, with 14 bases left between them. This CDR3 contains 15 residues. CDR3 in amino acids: CASSYGGGEFTEAFF. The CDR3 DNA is TGTGCCAGCAGTTACGGGGGAGGGGAGTTCACTGAAGCTTTCTTT.

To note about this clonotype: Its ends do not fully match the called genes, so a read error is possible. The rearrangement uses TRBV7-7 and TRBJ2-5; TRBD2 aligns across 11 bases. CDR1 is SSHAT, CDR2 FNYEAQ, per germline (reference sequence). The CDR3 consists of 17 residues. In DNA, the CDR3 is TGTGCTAGCAGCCTAAGGCCGGGACTAGCGGAACAAGAGACCCAGTACTTC. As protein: CASSLRPGLAEQETQYF.

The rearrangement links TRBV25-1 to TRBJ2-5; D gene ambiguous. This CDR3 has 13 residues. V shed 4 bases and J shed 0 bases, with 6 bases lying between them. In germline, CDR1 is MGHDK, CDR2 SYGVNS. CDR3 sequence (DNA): TGTGCCAGCAGTGGGCGGAACCAAGAGACCCAGTACTTC. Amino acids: CASSGRNQETQYF.

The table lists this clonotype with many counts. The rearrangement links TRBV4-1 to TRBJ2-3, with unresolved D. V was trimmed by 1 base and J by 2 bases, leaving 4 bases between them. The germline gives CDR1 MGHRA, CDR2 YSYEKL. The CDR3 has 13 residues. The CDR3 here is CASSQAHTDTQYF. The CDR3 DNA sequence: TGCGCCAGCAGCCAAGCCCACACAGATACGCAGTATTTT.

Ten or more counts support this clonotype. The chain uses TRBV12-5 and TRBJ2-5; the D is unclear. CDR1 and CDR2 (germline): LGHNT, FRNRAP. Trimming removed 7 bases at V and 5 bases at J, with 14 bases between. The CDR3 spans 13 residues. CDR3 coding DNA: TGTGCTAGTGCCCTGACATACAAGGAGACCCAGTACTTC. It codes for CASALTYKETQYF. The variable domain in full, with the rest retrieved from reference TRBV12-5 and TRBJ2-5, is DARVTQTPRHKVTEMGQEVTMRCQPILGHNTVFWYRQTMMQGLELLAYFRNRAPLDDSGMPKDRFSAEMPDATLATLKIQPSEPRDSAVYFCASALTYKETQYFGPGTRLLVL.

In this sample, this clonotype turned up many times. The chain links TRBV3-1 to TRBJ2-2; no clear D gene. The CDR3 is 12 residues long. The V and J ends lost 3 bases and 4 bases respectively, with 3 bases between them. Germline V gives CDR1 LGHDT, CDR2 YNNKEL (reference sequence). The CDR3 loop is CASSHVTGELFF. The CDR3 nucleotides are TGTGCCAGCAGCCATGTCACCGGGGAGCTGTTTTTT. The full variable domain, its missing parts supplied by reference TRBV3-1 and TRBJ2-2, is DTAVSQTPKYLVTQMGNDKSIKCEQNLGHDTMYWYKQDSKKFLKIMFSYNNKELIINETVPNRFSPKSPDKAHLNLHINSLELGDSAVYFCASSHVTGELFFGEGSRLTVL.

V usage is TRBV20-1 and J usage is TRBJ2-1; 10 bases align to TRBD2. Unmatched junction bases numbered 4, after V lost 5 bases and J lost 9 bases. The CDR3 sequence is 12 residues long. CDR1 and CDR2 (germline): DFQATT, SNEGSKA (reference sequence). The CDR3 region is CSAPSGSGEQFF. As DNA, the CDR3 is TGCAGTGCTCCTAGCGGGAGTGGTGAGCAGTTCTTC.

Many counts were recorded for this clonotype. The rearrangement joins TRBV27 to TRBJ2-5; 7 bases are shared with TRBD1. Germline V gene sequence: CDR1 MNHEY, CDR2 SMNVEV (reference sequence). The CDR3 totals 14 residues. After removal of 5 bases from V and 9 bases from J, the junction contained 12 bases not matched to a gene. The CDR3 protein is CASSLSTGVGPQYF. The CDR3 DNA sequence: TGTGCCAGCAGTCTGTCTACAGGGGTGGGGCCCCAGTACTTC.

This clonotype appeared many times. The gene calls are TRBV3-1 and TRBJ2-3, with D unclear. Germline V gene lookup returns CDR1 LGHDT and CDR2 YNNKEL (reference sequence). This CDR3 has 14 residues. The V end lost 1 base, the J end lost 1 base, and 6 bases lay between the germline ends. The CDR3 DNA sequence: TGTGCCAGCAGCCAAGCTGGGGGCACAGATACGCAGTATTTT. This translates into CASSQAGGTDTQYF.